This T cell receptor (beta chain) was sequenced during a study of blood T cells in healthy people across ages. A sample-barcoded 5' primer and a J-beta primer mix were used in a second PCR of about 7 to 12 cycles. With 12 random nucleotides, a template-switch adaptor tagged each individual cDNA molecule. MiXCR, run by TCRdb on the 5' RACE reads, gives a single entry per CDR3 protein. The data show 1.5 million to 2 million distinct CDR3 sequences, 28% seen once. V lost 3 bases and J lost 4; bases outside the gene matches: 6. This CDR3 has 15 amino acids. This chain joins TRBV12-3 or TRBV12-4 and TRBJ1-2; 9 nucleotides match TRBD1. Input material: blood. This TCR came from a woman under 40 in good health. CDR3 in amino acids: CASSLGTGTIYGYTF. CDR3 coding DNA: TGTGCCAGCAGTTTGGGGACAGGGACTATCTATGGCTACACCTTC.